Only a few counts were recorded for the clone carrying this T cell receptor (beta chain). Assay: immunoSEQ multiplex PCR; the TCRdb copy retains only in-frame clones and omits some. Among around 250,000 clones listed, roughly nine tenths were seen once. This CDR3 is 16 amino acids long. V lost 5 bases, J lost 6 bases, and 10 bases stayed unmatched. Germline-derived CDR1 and CDR2 are SGHVS and FQNEAQ. This record belongs to a study of blood T cell repertoires in COVID-19. The clonotype was recovered from a man aged 60 to 75 with acute or convalescent COVID-19. The V call is TRBV7-8, the J call TRBJ2-1; 10 positions match TRBD2. Sequencing used peripheral blood. CDR3 sequence (DNA): TGTGCCAGCAGCGACCGGACTAGCGGACCCTTCAATGAGCAGTTCTTC. It translates to CASSDRTSGPFNEQFF.